Shown below are 30 T cell receptor beta chains from a single sample sequenced in a study of spatial heterogeneity in lung cancer (dated by TCRdb to between 2018 and 2021). The time point label corresponds to: sample taken at primary tumor resection. For TCR sequencing, whole RNA was extracted from tumor and nontumor lung tissue, or from cryopreserved PBMC samples, and no cell sorting was done. The library was obtained by 5' RACE. Sequencing was carried out with a NextSeq 500. TCRdb handled the public reads itself, with Q25 trimming in fastp and clone calling in MiXCR, and kept productive beta chains. Identical CDR3 proteins give one entry, which carries the most common genes and DNA. This sample gives 90,000 or so distinct CDR3 sequences in total; about 9.4% of them show up just once. The ten largest account for 6.9% of the sample. The material was PBMCs, obtained at surgery. Receptors were obtained from a male donor with early-stage non-small cell lung cancer.

The chain couples TRBV9 to TRBJ1-1, with D possibly being TRBD1 (6 bases). Germline CDR1 is SGDLS and CDR2 is YYNGEE. Trimming stripped 0 bases from V and 4 bases from J, with 10 bases between. This CDR3 spans 14 amino acids. The CDR3 DNA follows: TGTGCCAGCAGCGTAGCACAGGGTGGCACTGAAGCTTTCTTT. As protein: CASSVAQGGTEAFF.

The chain carries TRBV5-1 and TRBJ2-7; 7 nucleotides agree with TRBD2. Germline V gene lookup returns CDR1 SGHRS and CDR2 YFSETQ. V lost 4 bases and J lost 0; bases outside the gene matches: 4. CDR3 length: 14 residues. CDR3 sequence (DNA): TGCGCCAGCAGCCCGTGGGAGGGCTCCTACGAGCAGTACTTC. This codes for CASSPWEGSYEQYF. The full variable domain, its missing parts supplied by reference TRBV5-1 and TRBJ2-7, is KAGVTQTPRYLIKTRGQQVTLSCSPISGHRSVSWYQQTPGQGLQFLFEYFSETQRNKGNFPGRFSGRQFSNSRSEMNVSTLELGDSALYLCASSPWEGSYEQYFGPGTRLTVT.

This clonotype was detected a few times. V gene TRBV12-3 or TRBV12-4 combines with J gene TRBJ1-2, with TRBD1 as a possible D gene (5 bases). The CDR3 runs 13 residues. The V gene lost 3 bases and the J gene lost 7 bases, with 12 bases spanning the gap. CDR3 sequence: CASSFYTGGGYTF. The CDR3 DNA reads as TGTGCCAGCAGTTTCTATACAGGCGGTGGCTACACCTTC.

This clonotype was counted only a few times. The chain recombines TRBV29-1 with TRBJ1-5; the match to TRBD1 covers 9 bases. This CDR3 contains 15 residues. The germline CDR1 and CDR2 sequences are SQVTM and ANQGSEA. Trimming cost V 6 bases and J 4 bases; bases outside gene matches: 10. The CDR3 sequence is CSVAGQGGRNQPQHF. CDR3 nucleotides: TGCAGCGTGGCGGGACAGGGTGGGCGTAATCAGCCCCAGCATTTT.

This chain uses TRBV13 with TRBJ2-7, with D perhaps TRBD1 or TRBD2 (6 bases each). CDR3 length: 15 residues. V was cut by 3 bases and J by 1 base, with 13 bases left in between. Germline values: CDR1 PRHDT, CDR2 FYEKMQ (reference sequence). The CDR3 DNA follows: TGTGCCAGCAGCTTTCCCGGGGGCCTTTCCTACGAGCAGTACTTC. Protein sequence: CASSFPGGLSYEQYF.

This clonotype has more than one count but fewer than ten. This chain uses TRBV30 with TRBJ2-7; D is uncertain. CDR1 is GTSNPN and CDR2 is SVGIG in the germline V gene (reference sequence). Trimming took 1 base from V and 5 from J, leaving 9 bases between them. CDR3 size: 12 residues. DNA of the CDR3: TGTGCCTGGAGTGAAATTCAAGACGAGCAGTACTTC. This sequence encodes CAWSEIQDEQYF. Filled out from reference TRBV30 and TRBJ2-7, the complete variable domain reads SQTIHQWPATLVQPVGSPLSLECTVEGTSNPNLYWYRQAAGRGLQLLFYSVGIGQISSEVPQNLSASRPQDRQFILSSKKLLLSDSGFYLCAWSEIQDEQYFGPGTRLTVT.

A few counts support this clonotype. The chain combines TRBV29-1 with TRBJ2-1, with TRBD2 identical over 11 bases. This CDR3 is built from 18 residues. J lost 9 bases, V lost 4 bases, and 20 bases had no gene match. Germline values: CDR1 SQVTM, CDR2 ANQGSEA. CDR3 coding DNA: TGCAGCGTTGCCGCCCAAGAGCTCTCACTAGCGGGAGTTAGTGAGCAGTTCTTC. Its translation is CSVAAQELSLAGVSEQFF.

This clonotype was seen many times. The chain carries TRBV6-5 and TRBJ1-5; 9 positions agree with TRBD1. The CDR3 consists of 16 residues. J was trimmed by 5 bases and V by 5 bases; bases with no gene match: 10. CDR1 and CDR2 (germline): MNHEY, SVGAGI. Written as DNA, the CDR3 is TGTGCCAGCAGTGAGACGGCGGGACAGGGATATCAGCCCCAGCATTTT. Translated, it gives CASSETAGQGYQPQHF.

This clonotype was observed a few times. CDR3 loop: CSVSRLNTEAFF. CDR3 DNA: TGCAGCGTTTCAAGGCTGAACACTGAAGCTTTCTTT. V is TRBV29-1 and J is TRBJ1-1; D gene uncertain. The CDR3 has 12 amino acids. From germline, CDR1 is SQVTM and CDR2 ANQGSEA. Trimming took off 5 bases at V and 0 bases at J, with 7 bases between the two ends.

This chain uses TRBV28 with TRBJ2-5; maybe TRBD2 (6 bases). Trimming took off 3 bases at V and 5 bases at J, with 10 bases between the two ends. Germline loops: CDR1 MDHEN, CDR2 SYDVKM. This CDR3 contains 13 residues. CDR3 in DNA: TGTGCCAGCAGTTTGGGAGGCCGGGAGACCCAGTACTTC. Residues: CASSLGGRETQYF.

The J gene is TRBJ2-5, the V gene TRBV9; tentative D call: TRBD2 (6 bases). The CDR3 is 14 amino acids. Germline-derived CDR1 and CDR2 are SGDLS and YYNGEE. V dropped 0 bases and J dropped 5 bases, with 11 bases sitting between them. CDR3 sequence (DNA): TGTGCCAGCAGCGTAGGCCCGGGAGCCGAGACCCAGTACTTC. This sequence encodes CASSVGPGAETQYF.

This CDR3 reads CASSPHSGVGLHEQFF. The DNA of the CDR3 is TGTGCCAGCAGTCCCCATTCGGGAGTCGGATTACATGAGCAGTTCTTC. The J gene is TRBJ2-1, the V gene TRBV28, with D maybe TRBD2 (6 bases). Trimming took off 5 bases at V and 8 bases at J, with 22 bases between the two ends. In germline, CDR1 is MDHEN, CDR2 SYDVKM. There are 16 residues in the CDR3.

This clonotype was observed a handful of times. The chain joins TRBV6-2 or TRBV6-3 to TRBJ1-2; D not certain. Germline loops: CDR1 MNHEY, CDR2 SVGEGT. This CDR3 contains 12 residues. V was trimmed by 5 bases and J by 0 bases, leaving 4 bases between them. CDR3 sequence reads: CASSEANYGYTF. CDR3 coding DNA: TGTGCCAGCAGTGAAGCTAACTATGGCTACACCTTC.

This clonotype has a count of ten or more. The chain is built from TRBV4-1 and TRBJ2-1; no clear D gene. From germline, CDR1 is MGHRA and CDR2 YSYEKL. The CDR3 has 13 residues. V lost 3 bases and J 10 bases, leaving 13 bases between the germline ends. This CDR3 is CASSQALVEEQFF. As DNA, the CDR3 is TGCGCCAGCAGCCAGGCATTAGTCGAGGAGCAGTTCTTC.

This clonotype has only a few counts. The V call is TRBV11-2, the J call TRBJ2-3; 8 nucleotides match TRBD2. This CDR3 has 17 residues. Germline CDR1 is SGHAT and CDR2 is FQNNGV. V shed 2 bases and J 8 bases; nucleotides not matched to a gene: 15. CDR3 in amino acids: CASSLSVGGRMSGTQYF. Written as DNA, the CDR3 is TGTGCCAGCAGCTTATCGGTGGGCGGGAGGATGTCGGGTACGCAGTATTTT.

CDR3 loop: CNCLAGNTIYF. The CDR3 nucleotides are TGCAATTGTCTGGCTGGAAACACCATATATTTT. The chain is built from TRBV20-1 and TRBJ1-3; D gene unclear. Germline-derived CDR1 and CDR2 are DFQATT and SNEGSKA (reference sequence). CDR3 length equals 11 residues.

The chain recombines TRBV19 with TRBJ2-2, with a possible D match to TRBD1 (6 bases). This CDR3 spans 14 amino acids. The V end was cut by 4 bases, the J end by 5 bases, with 11 bases between. Looked up from germline, CDR1 is LNHDA and CDR2 is SQIVND (reference sequence). CDR3 loop: CASSTRGKTGELFF. Here the CDR3 DNA reads TGTGCCAGTAGTACGAGGGGGAAAACCGGGGAGCTGTTTTTT.

This clonotype was seen ten or more times. The gene calls are TRBV20-1 and TRBJ2-7; the match to TRBD2 covers 12 bases. CDR1 is DFQATT, CDR2 SNEGSKA, per germline (reference sequence). The CDR3 has 14 residues. With 5 bases clipped from V and 2 bases from J, the junction kept 4 bases outside the gene matches. The CDR3 here is CSAPGLAGTYEQYF. DNA of the CDR3: TGCAGTGCTCCCGGACTAGCGGGAACCTACGAGCAGTACTTC.

J is TRBJ2-3 and V is TRBV2; D remains unclear. This CDR3 is built from 14 residues. The V and J ends lost 5 bases and 1 base respectively, with 10 bases between them. Germline V CDR1 and CDR2: SNHLY, FYNNEI. Here the CDR3 DNA reads TGTGCCAGCAGTCCCCACACTGGCACAGATACGCAGTATTTT. Amino acids: CASSPHTGTDTQYF.

The rearrangement links TRBV12-3 or TRBV12-4 to TRBJ1-1; no clear D gene. V gave up 7 bases and J gave up 1 base, with 13 bases separating them. The CDR3 is 14 amino acids. In nucleotides, the CDR3 is TGTGCCAGCATTCTAGCCCCCGGGAACACTGAAGCTTTCTTT. This codes for CASILAPGNTEAFF.

The sample holds many counts of this clonotype. The chain carries TRBV20-1 and TRBJ2-2, with 9 nucleotides matching TRBD2. V trimming: 5 bases; J trimming: 4 bases; junction bases outside the gene matches: 5. Per germline, CDR1 DFQATT and CDR2 SNEGSKA (reference sequence). The CDR3 is made up of 14 amino acids. CDR3: CSADSGSGTGELFF. The CDR3 nucleotides read TGCAGTGCTGATAGCGGGAGTGGCACCGGGGAGCTGTTTTTT.

This clonotype was picked up many times. The chain combines TRBV12-3 or TRBV12-4 with TRBJ2-3; 10 positions agree with TRBD2. After removal of 6 bases from V and 3 bases from J, the junction contained 6 bases not matched to a gene. The CDR3 is 15 residues long. The DNA of the CDR3 is TGTGCCAGCAGGCGGGGACTAGCGAGTACAGATACGCAGTATTTT. It encodes CASRRGLASTDTQYF.

This clonotype was detected a few times. The chain recombines TRBV11-2 with TRBJ2-7, with a tentative D call TRBD1 (7 bases). Trimming took 5 bases from V and 2 from J, leaving 13 bases between them. Germline CDR1 SGHAT, CDR2 FQNNGV. The CDR3 runs to 14 residues. The CDR3 sequence: CASSPGGRPYEQYF. CDR3 in DNA: TGTGCCAGCAGCCCAGGGGGGCGGCCCTACGAGCAGTACTTC.

This clonotype was recorded many times. The genes are TRBV29-1 and TRBJ1-1; perhaps TRBD1 as D (6 bases). Between the trimmed V and J ends, which lost 7 bases and 8 bases, there was a span of 26 bases. CDR1 and CDR2 from the germline V gene are SQVTM and ANQGSEA. The CDR3 totals 15 residues. The chain's CDR3 is CSARRGLDGVREAFF. The DNA for the CDR3 is TGCAGCGCTCGCCGGGGGCTAGATGGTGTTCGGGAAGCTTTCTTT.

This clonotype was seen more than once but under ten times. The gene calls are TRBV20-1 and TRBJ2-1; a weak D match, TRBD2 (6 bases). V was clipped by 4 bases and J by 3 bases, with 7 bases between them. The CDR3 is 12 residues long. CDR1 is DFQATT and CDR2 is SNEGSKA in the germline V gene (reference sequence). CDR3 protein: CSAKDYYNEQFF. DNA for the CDR3: TGCAGTGCTAAGGACTACTACAATGAGCAGTTCTTC.

This clonotype came up many times. V is TRBV4-2 and J is TRBJ1-4; D gene unclear. V lost 4 bases, J lost 0 bases, and 9 bases lay in between. CDR1 is LGHNA, CDR2 YNFKEQ, per germline. This CDR3 region has 15 residues. For the CDR3, the DNA is TGTGCCAGCAGCCTGCGGGATGCAACTAATGAAAAACTGTTTTTT. Translated, it gives CASSLRDATNEKLFF.

This clonotype was detected many times. The chain uses TRBV20-1 and TRBJ1-5; D gene unclear. Trimming stripped 3 bases from V and 0 bases from J, with 12 bases between. The germline V gene has CDR1 DFQATT and CDR2 SNEGSKA (reference sequence). This CDR3 is built from 15 residues. The CDR3 DNA follows: TGCAGTGCTAGGGAAGGGTCCTATAGCAATCAGCCCCAGCATTTT. It translates to CSAREGSYSNQPQHF.

The chain combines TRBV29-1 with TRBJ1-1; tentative D call: TRBD1 (6 bases). The V end was cut by 1 base, the J end by 5 bases, with 20 bases between. The CDR3 loop spans 16 amino acids. Germline V gives CDR1 SQVTM, CDR2 ANQGSEA. CDR3 coding DNA: TGCAGCGTTGAAGGTGGTAGGGGGGGAGGAGGGACTGAAGCTTTCTTT. This sequence encodes CSVEGGRGGGGTEAFF.

This clonotype was seen only a few times. The chain carries TRBV4-3 and TRBJ2-1, with D tentatively TRBD1 or TRBD2 (6 bases each). Germline CDR1 LGHNA, CDR2 YSLEER. The CDR3 sequence is 16 residues long. Trimming left V 0 bases short and J 6 bases short, with 15 bases between. Written as DNA, the CDR3 is TGCGCCAGCAGCCAAGACACCGGGGGCTCGGGCAATGAGCAGTTCTTC. Protein: CASSQDTGGSGNEQFF.

This clonotype was seen repeatedly, ten times or more. The rearrangement joins TRBV28 to TRBJ1-3; D remains ambiguous. Germline assignment: CDR1 MDHEN and CDR2 SYDVKM. This CDR3 is 15 amino acids long. Trimming removed 2 bases from V and 3 bases from J, with 11 bases in between. The CDR3 bases are TGTGCCAGCAGTTTAAGTGGTATATTTGGAAACACCATATATTTT. As protein: CASSLSGIFGNTIYF.